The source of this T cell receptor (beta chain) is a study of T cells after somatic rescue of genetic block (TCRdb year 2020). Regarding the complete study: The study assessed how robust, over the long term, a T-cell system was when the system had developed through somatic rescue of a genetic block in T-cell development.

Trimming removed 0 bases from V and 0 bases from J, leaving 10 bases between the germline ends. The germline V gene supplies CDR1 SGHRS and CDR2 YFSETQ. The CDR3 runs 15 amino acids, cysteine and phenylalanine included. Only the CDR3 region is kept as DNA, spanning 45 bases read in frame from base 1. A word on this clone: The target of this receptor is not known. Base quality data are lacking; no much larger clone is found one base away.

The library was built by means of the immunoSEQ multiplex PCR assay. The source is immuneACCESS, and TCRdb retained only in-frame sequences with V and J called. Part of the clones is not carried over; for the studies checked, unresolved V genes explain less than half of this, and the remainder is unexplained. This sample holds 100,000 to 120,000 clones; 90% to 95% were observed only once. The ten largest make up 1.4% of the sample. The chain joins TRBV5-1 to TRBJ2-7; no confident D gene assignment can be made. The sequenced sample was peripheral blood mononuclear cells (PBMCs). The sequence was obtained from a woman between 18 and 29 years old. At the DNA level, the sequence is TGCGCCAGCAGCTTGGCGCGGCCCAGCTCCTACGAGCAGTACTTC. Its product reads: CASSLARPSSYEQYF.